The 12 T cell receptor beta chains reported below all come from one sample, sequenced in a study of blood T cell repertoires in COVID-19. TCRdb's copy holds only in-frame clones and misses some; the assay was immunoSEQ multiplex PCR. The top ten clones hold 6.2% of a sample with under 300,000 clones, around 85% of them seen once. Sequences were obtained from peripheral blood. The receptor set was obtained from a man aged 60-69 years with acute or convalescent COVID-19.

The sample holds a few counts of this clone. The J gene is TRBJ1-6, the V gene TRBV28; D not certain. The CDR3 has 16 amino acids. Germline values: CDR1 MDHEN, CDR2 SYDVKM. Trimming removed 5 bases at V and 0 bases at J, with 11 bases between. In nucleotides, the CDR3 is TGTGCCAGCAGTCCATCTTCGAGCTCCTATAATTCACCCCTCCACTTT. Translated, it gives CASSPSSSSYNSPLHF.

This chain uses TRBV28 with TRBJ1-5; perhaps TRBD1 as D (6 bases). The CDR3 contains 15 residues. Germline V CDR1 and CDR2: MDHEN, SYDVKM. Trimming shortened V by 3 bases and J by 1 base, and 10 bases separated the two germline ends. The CDR3 reads CASSLGAESNQPQHF. The CDR3 DNA follows: TGTGCCAGCAGTTTGGGGGCGGAGAGCAATCAGCCCCAGCATTTT. The full variable domain, with the rest looked up from reference TRBV28 and TRBJ1-5, is DVKVTQSSRYLVKRTGEKVFLECVQDMDHENMFWYRQDPGLGLRLIYFSYDVKMKEKGDIPEGYSVSREKKERFSLILESASTNQTSMYLCASSLGAESNQPQHFGDGTRLSIL.

The chain employs TRBV28 and TRBJ1-5, with TRBD1 identical over 7 bases. The trim removed 6 bases at V and 9 bases at J, leaving 8 bases unmatched. The CDR3 extends over 13 amino acids. Germline CDR1 reads MDHEN; CDR2 reads SYDVKM. DNA of the CDR3: TGTGCCAGCAGCCCGGGACAGCTTAGGCCCCAGCATTTT. It translates to CASSPGQLRPQHF.

The chain joins TRBV3-1 (or the pseudogene TRBV3-2) to TRBJ1-3; 7 nucleotides agree with TRBD1. Trimming took 1 base from V and 2 from J; bases not matched to a gene: 5. The germline V gene encodes CDR1 LGHDT and CDR2 YNNKEL (reference sequence). CDR3 length: 16 amino acids. DNA for the CDR3: TGTGCCAGCAGCCAAGGTCTCCAGGGGGCTGGAAACACCATATATTTT. Its translation: CASSQGLQGAGNTIYF.

V and J are TRBV3-1 (or the pseudogene TRBV3-2) and TRBJ2-5; TRBD2 matches 12 bases. CDR1 is LGHDT, CDR2 YNNKEL, per germline (reference sequence). V lost 1 base and J lost 0; bases outside the gene matches: 6. This CDR3 has 18 amino acids. The CDR3 DNA is TGTGCCAGCAGCCAAGGTCTAGCGGGGGGGCCGTACCAAGAGACCCAGTACTTC. Protein product: CASSQGLAGGPYQETQYF.

Only a few counts were recorded for this clone. This rearrangement joins TRBV27 to TRBJ2-1; 7 bases are a match to TRBD2. The CDR3 sequence is 14 residues long. The junction had 3 bases not matched to a gene; V was cut back by 2 bases and J by 5 bases. Germline-derived CDR1 and CDR2 are MNHEY and SMNVEV (reference sequence). The CDR3 spells CASSLRLADNEQFF. The CDR3 DNA sequence: TGTGCCAGCAGTTTAAGGCTAGCGGACAATGAGCAGTTCTTC.

This clone was seen just once. This chain connects TRBV5-1 to TRBJ2-7; a weak D match, TRBD1 (5 bases). The germline gives CDR1 SGHRS, CDR2 YFSETQ. Trimming left V 3 bases short and J 2 bases short, with 12 bases between. The CDR3 is 14 amino acids. The CDR3 nucleotides read TGCGCCAGCAGCTCTGGAGACAGAACCTACGAGCAGTACTTC. Protein: CASSSGDRTYEQYF.

The V and J genes are TRBV24-1 and TRBJ1-2; D is undetermined. The CDR3 is 14 amino acids. Trimming pared 3 bases from V and 8 bases from J, leaving 15 bases between. The V gene's germline CDR1 is KGHDR and CDR2 SFDVKD. This CDR3 is CATSDAPDSRGYTF. The CDR3 nucleotides are TGTGCCACCAGTGATGCCCCGGACTCTCGCGGCTACACCTTC.

V is TRBV4-3 and J is TRBJ2-1; unclear D gene. V lost 0 bases and J lost 6, with 9 bases in between. Looked up from germline, CDR1 is LGHNA and CDR2 is YSLEER. The CDR3 runs 14 residues. Here the CDR3 reads CASSQDWRFNEQFF. In DNA, the CDR3 is TGCGCCAGCAGCCAAGATTGGCGGTTCAATGAGCAGTTCTTC.

The V gene is TRBV9, the J gene TRBJ2-2, with a weak D call TRBD2 (6 bases). This CDR3 region has 15 residues. The germline CDR1 and CDR2 sequences are SGDLS and YYNGEE. V lost 3 bases and J lost 6, with 15 bases in between. CDR3 region: CASSARAPGAGELFF. The CDR3 nucleotides read TGTGCCAGCAGCGCCCGGGCCCCGGGGGCCGGGGAGCTGTTTTTT.

The chain carries TRBV6-5 and TRBJ2-1; TRBD2 matches 9 bases. J gave up 5 bases and V 2 bases, and 4 bases lay outside the gene matches. The germline V gene encodes CDR1 MNHEY and CDR2 SVGAGI. This CDR3 has 15 residues. The CDR3 spells CASSYTTSGHNEQFF. CDR3 nucleotides: TGTGCCAGCAGTTACACGACTAGCGGCCACAATGAGCAGTTCTTC.

V usage is TRBV5-4 and J usage is TRBJ1-6; D remains ambiguous. The V gene lost 2 bases and the J gene lost 7 bases, with 10 bases spanning the gap. There are 14 residues in the CDR3. Looked up from germline, CDR1 is SGHNT and CDR2 is YYREEE (reference sequence). The CDR3 DNA follows: TGTGCCAGCAGCTTTGCCGGGGTCAATTCACCCCTCCACTTT. Encoded protein: CASSFAGVNSPLHF.